This is a list of T cell receptor beta chains from one sample in a study of blood T cell repertoires in COVID-19. TCRdb keeps only in-frame clones here, not all; method: immunoSEQ multiplex PCR. This table has under 450,000 clones, about 90% appearing once. Sequencing was done on a sample of PBMCs or T cells enriched from blood (not recorded which). Receptors were obtained from a woman aged 30 to 39 who had recovered from COVID-19. Each CDR3 is given with its conserved first and last residue. Each record gives: clone size, J gene, V gene, D gene, CDR3 DNA, CDR3 protein. D genes are given only for firm matches. Part of the rows lack a size; the others show once, few, many or a class for expanded clones.

>.|TRBJ2-7|TRBV15|.
TGTGCCACCAGCAGAGACAACACCTACGAGCAGTACTTC
CATSRDNTYEQYF
>.|TRBJ2-2|TRBV10-1|.
TGCGCCAGCACCTTAACGAAGGACCGGAGGATTGGGGAGCTGTTTTTT
CASTLTKDRRIGELFF
>.|TRBJ1-2|TRBV5-1|TRBD1
TGCGCCAGCAGCCCGCTCACAGGGGGCAACTATGGCTACACCTTC
CASSPLTGGNYGYTF
>.|TRBJ2-1|TRBV30|.
TGTGCCTGGAGTGACGGACAGTACAATGAGCAGTTCTTC
CAWSDGQYNEQFF
>.|TRBJ2-3|TRBV5-1|TRBD2
TGCGCCAGCAGGATAGCGGGAGTCGCAGATACGCAGTATTTT
CASRIAGVADTQYF
>.|TRBJ1-2|TRBV5-1|.
TGCGCCAGCACCTTAGGGGCGGAGGGCTACACCTTC
CASTLGAEGYTF
>.|TRBJ2-1|TRBV6-5|.
TGTGCCAGCAATCCTGGGGCCTCCTACAATGAGCAGTTCTTC
CASNPGASYNEQFF
>.|TRBJ2-7|TRBV4-1|.
TGCGCCAGCAGCCAAGTAGGGGGATTTGACTACGAGCAGTACTTC
CASSQVGGFDYEQYF
>.|TRBJ1-6|TRBV5-8|TRBD1
TGTGCCAGCAGCCAAGGACAGGGCTATTCACCCCTCCACTTT
CASSQGQGYSPLHF
>.|TRBJ1-1|TRBV4-1|.
TGCGCCAGCAGCTCCTTAGGACTTATGAACACTGAAGCTTTCTTT
CASSSLGLMNTEAFF
>.|TRBJ2-1|TRBV5-1|.
TGCGCCAGCAGCTTCAACGATAACAGGGTAGGATTCTTC
CASSFNDNRVGFF
>.|TRBJ2-1|TRBV13|TRBD2
TGTGCCAGCAGCTTAGGAGGACTAGCGGGAGTGGGAGAGCAGTTCTTC
CASSLGGLAGVGEQFF
>.|TRBJ2-3|TRBV10-1|.
TGCGCCAGCAGTGATTCTGGGGCCGTCGGCACAGATACGCAGTATTTT
CASSDSGAVGTDTQYF
>.|TRBJ2-1|TRBV5-1|.
TGCGCCAGCAGCTCAGAACAGGGCGGGGAAGCGGGAAATAATGAGCAGTTCTTC
CASSSEQGGEAGNNEQFF
>.|TRBJ2-2|TRBV29-1|.
TGCAGCGTCCGAGGGGGAGGGGCTAGTTTGAACACCGGGGAGCTGTTTTTT
CSVRGGGASLNTGELFF
>.|TRBJ2-2|TRBV9|.
TGTGCCAGCAGCGCCCGTGGGGGGTTGGCGGGATCGAACACCGGGGAGCTGTTTTTT
CASSARGGLAGSNTGELFF
>.|TRBJ1-2|TRBV6-5|TRBD1
TGTGCCAGCAGGCGAGGGACAGGGGATGGCTACACCTTC
CASRRGTGDGYTF
>.|TRBJ2-7|TRBV6-5|TRBD1
TGTGCCAGCAGTTACTCTCTTGGGACAGGGAACTACGAGCAGTACTTC
CASSYSLGTGNYEQYF
>.|TRBJ1-6|TRBV7-7|.
TGTGCTAGCAGCTTGAGGGTCAGTTCCTATAATTCACCCCTCCACTTT
CASSLRVSSYNSPLHF
>.|TRBJ2-1|TRBV18|TRBD1
TGTGCCAGCTCACCCGGACAGGGGAAGGGTGAGCAGTTCTTC
CASSPGQGKGEQFF
>.|TRBJ2-7|TRBV19|.
TGTGCCAGTAGTATAGCCCAGGGGTCCCCCTACGAGCAGTACTTC
CASSIAQGSPYEQYF
>.|TRBJ2-3|TRBV27|TRBD1
TGTGCCAGCAGTTCGCCCGCCTCGGGACAGGGGGAGGCCGATACGCAGTATTTT
CASSSPASGQGEADTQYF
>.|TRBJ1-4|TRBV28|.
TGTGCCAGCAGTTTCCGGGTTAATGAAAAACTGTTTTTT
CASSFRVNEKLFF
>.|TRBJ1-1|TRBV7-9|TRBD1
TGTGCCAGCAGCTTCCTCGACAGGGGGCGTCGGGCTTTCTTT
CASSFLDRGRRAFF
>.|TRBJ1-4|TRBV27|.
TGTGCCAGCAGTTCCGCACAGGGAAATGAAAAACTGTTTTTT
CASSSAQGNEKLFF
>few|TRBJ1-1|TRBV1|.
TGCACCAGCAGCCAGCCTAACCACAGGGACACTGAAGCTTTCTTT
CTSSQPNHRDTEAFF
>.|TRBJ1-1|TRBV28|.
TGTGCCAGCGTCCCGGGGGGCACCCCCGGATGGACTGAAGCTTTCTTT
CASVPGGTPGWTEAFF
>.|TRBJ2-4|TRBV5-1|.
TGCGCCAGCAGCGCCCCCACAGGGTTCGAAAACATTCAGTACTTC
CASSAPTGFENIQYF
>.|TRBJ2-2|TRBV25-1|.
TGTGCGTACAGGACAGTGAACACCGGGGAGCTGTTTTTT
CAYRTVNTGELFF
>.|TRBJ1-5|TRBV7-2|.
TGTGCCAGCAGCTTGGGGCACAATCAGCCCCAGCATTTT
CASSLGHNQPQHF
>.|TRBJ1-2|TRBV5-1|.
TGCGCCAGCCGCCGGTGGGGCGATGGCTCCTATGGCTACACCTTC
CASRRWGDGSYGYTF
>.|TRBJ2-2|TRBV9|.
TGTGCCAGCAGCGTAGAGGGAGCCACCGGGGAGCTGTTTTTT
CASSVEGATGELFF
>few|TRBJ1-2|TRBV7-8|TRBD1
TGTGCCAGCAGCCCCGGATCCTTGGACAGGGATAACTATGGCTACACCTTC
CASSPGSLDRDNYGYTF
>.|TRBJ1-1|TRBV7-9|TRBD1
TGTGCCAGCAGCTTAGGTTGGGACAGGGAGAACACTGAAGCTTTCTTT
CASSLGWDRENTEAFF
>once|TRBJ1-4|TRBV18|.
TGTGCCAGCTCACAAGGGTCGGGAGGTGAAAAACTGTTTTTT
CASSQGSGGEKLFF
>.|TRBJ1-1|TRBV5-4|.
TGTGCCAGCAGCTTGGGACAGATGAACACTGAAGCTTTCTTT
CASSLGQMNTEAFF
>once|TRBJ2-1|TRBV14|TRBD1
TGTGCCAGCAGCCAAGATCGAGAGGGGGCTTACAATGAGCAGTTCTTC
CASSQDREGAYNEQFF
>.|TRBJ1-6|TRBV5-1|TRBD1
TGCGCCAGCAGCTTGGAAGGGGGCGCCTATAATTCACCCCTCCACTTT
CASSLEGGAYNSPLHF
>.|TRBJ2-7|TRBV28|TRBD2
TGTGCCAGCAGTAGACTAGCGAATTCCTACGAGCAGTACTTC
CASSRLANSYEQYF
>.|TRBJ1-4|TRBV18|.
TGTGCCAGCTCACCGGGAGGGAAGCGGGGTGAAAAACTGTTTTTT
CASSPGGKRGEKLFF
>.|TRBJ1-1|TRBV28|.
TGTGCCAGCATAAACACCGGGGGGGTGACTGAAGCTTTCTTT
CASINTGGVTEAFF
>.|TRBJ2-1|TRBV18|TRBD2
TGTGCCAGCTCACCAACTAGCGGGGGCCGCAATGAGCAGTTCTTC
CASSPTSGGRNEQFF
>.|TRBJ2-5|TRBV5-1|TRBD1
TGCGCCAGCAGCAGATCGACAGGGGAGTTAGAGACCCAGTACTTC
CASSRSTGELETQYF
>.|TRBJ1-2|TRBV13|TRBD1
TGTGCCAGCAGCTCCCGGACAGGGGCCCCCTATGGCTACACCTTC
CASSSRTGAPYGYTF
>once|TRBJ2-2|TRBV5-1|.
TGCGCCAGCAGCCCGGCGGGCGGCCTAAACACCGGGGAGCTGTTTTTT
CASSPAGGLNTGELFF
>.|TRBJ1-5|TRBV6-2/TRBV6-3|TRBD1
TGTGCCAGCAGTCGCCCGGGACAGGGCGGAGGCAATCAGCCCCAGCATTTT
CASSRPGQGGGNQPQHF
>.|TRBJ1-3|TRBV5-1|.
TGCGCCAGCAGCTTGGACGGGGAGGCCTCTGGAAACACCATATATTTT
CASSLDGEASGNTIYF
>.|TRBJ2-5|TRBV7-6|TRBD1
TGTGCCAGCAGCGCACCAGGGGGCTATCGCGAGACCCAGTACTTC
CASSAPGGYRETQYF
>once|TRBJ1-3|TRBV6-5|TRBD1
TGTGCCAGCAGTACCCGGACAGGGGTCGGAAACACCATATATTTT
CASSTRTGVGNTIYF
>.|TRBJ1-5|TRBV12-5|.
TGTGCTAGCGGGGTGGATCAGCCCCAGCATTTT
CASGVDQPQHF
>.|TRBJ2-1|TRBV27|TRBD1
TGTGCCAGCAGTTTATCACAGGGGGCTTACAATGAGCAGTTCTTC
CASSLSQGAYNEQFF